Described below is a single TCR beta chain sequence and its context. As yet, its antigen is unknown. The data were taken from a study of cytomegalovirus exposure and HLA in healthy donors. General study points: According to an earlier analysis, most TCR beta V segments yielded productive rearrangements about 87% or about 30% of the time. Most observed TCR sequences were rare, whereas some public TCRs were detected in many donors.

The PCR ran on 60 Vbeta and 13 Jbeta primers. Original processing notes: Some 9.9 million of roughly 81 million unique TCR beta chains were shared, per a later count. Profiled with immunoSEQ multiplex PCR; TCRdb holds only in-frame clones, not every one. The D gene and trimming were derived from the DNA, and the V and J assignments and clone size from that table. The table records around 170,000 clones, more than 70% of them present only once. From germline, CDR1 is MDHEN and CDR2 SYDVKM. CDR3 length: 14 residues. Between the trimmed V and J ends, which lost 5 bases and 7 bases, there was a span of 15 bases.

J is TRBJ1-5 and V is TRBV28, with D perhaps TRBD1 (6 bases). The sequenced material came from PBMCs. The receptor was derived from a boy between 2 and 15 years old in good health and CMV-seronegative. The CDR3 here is CASSPPGGRQPQHF. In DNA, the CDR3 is TGTGCCAGCAGTCCCCCCGGGGGGCGACAGCCCCAGCATTTT.